This T cell receptor beta chain stems from a study of blood T cell repertoires in COVID-19 (dated by TCRdb to the early 2020s). Background on the whole study: The collaborator samples originated in the United States, Italy and Spain and spanned the acute and convalescent phases of COVID-19. The material from the prospective study consisted of cDNA or gDNA derived from T cells, B-cell-depleted T cells, or PBMCs. Samples came from the ongoing ImmuneRACE study (first 160 participants) plus 1,254 subjects from 6 global collaborators. The dataset comprised deeply sampled blood TCRbeta repertoires from subjects exposed to, actively infected with, or recovered from COVID-19. HLA class I and class II types, where available, came from metadata supplied by the sample provider rather than from assay-based typing. The repertoires were released in a freely available public database meant as a resource for research on the immune response to SARS-CoV-2. Sample metadata almost always included a de-identified subject ID, COVID-19 status, age in years and sex.

Taken from cysteine to phenylalanine, the CDR3 has 13 residues. The kept DNA is CDR3 alone, 39 bases in frame from the first base. According to the germline V gene, CDR1 reads MDHEN and CDR2 reads SYDVKM. V and J are trimmed by 9 bases and 5 bases, and the gene matches miss 5 bases of the junction. The immunoSEQ Assay, a bias-controlled multiplex PCR, was used to amplify TCRbeta CDR3 regions from genomic DNA. In the authors' own workflow: Nucleated cell counts per sample were estimated from amplification of reference gene primers within the assay. To quantify the absolute abundance of each unique TCRbeta CDR3 rearrangement, sequence reads were collapsed and filtered. For each sample, productive Simpson clonality was calculated as the square root of Simpson's diversity index across productive rearrangements. TCRdb holds this immuneACCESS table with in-frame rearrangements only. Some clones are missing; in checked studies, unresolved V genes explain under half, and the rest has no known cause. V and J calls and clone size come straight from that table; D and trimming were deduced from the DNA. Recorded for this sample are roughly 150,000 clones; around 85% of them occurred a single time. Of the sample, around 8.9% is held by the ten largest clones.

General study outcomes and caveats: The quantity of clinical and demographic metadata differed by source and by participant and was supplied without curation.

Note on this clone: Its target antigen remains unknown. Per-base quality was not reported, and no clone a single base away is much larger than it.

In Seattle, one collaborating source enrolled patients while the infection was active and tracked those patients longitudinally over the course of disease. Collaborating institutions collected whole blood in K2EDTA tubes following their own protocols. Collaborator samples were shipped for TCRbeta analysis as frozen whole blood, isolated PBMCs, or DNA extracted from either sample type. The receptor was isolated from a woman of 80 years or more with COVID-19, enrolled during active disease. Sequencing used peripheral blood. This chain joins TRBV28 to TRBJ2-3; TRBD1 fits 10 bases in the junction. The nucleotide sequence reads TGTGCCAGTAGGGGACAGGGGAAAGATACGCAGTATTTT. This gives the protein CASRGQGKDTQYF. Reference TRBV28 and TRBJ2-3 genes cover what lies past the CDR3, so the full variable domain is DVKVTQSSRYLVKRTGEKVFLECVQDMDHENMFWYRQDPGLGLRLIYFSYDVKMKEKGDIPEGYSVSREKKERFSLILESASTNQTSMYLCASRGQGKDTQYFGPGTRLTVL.